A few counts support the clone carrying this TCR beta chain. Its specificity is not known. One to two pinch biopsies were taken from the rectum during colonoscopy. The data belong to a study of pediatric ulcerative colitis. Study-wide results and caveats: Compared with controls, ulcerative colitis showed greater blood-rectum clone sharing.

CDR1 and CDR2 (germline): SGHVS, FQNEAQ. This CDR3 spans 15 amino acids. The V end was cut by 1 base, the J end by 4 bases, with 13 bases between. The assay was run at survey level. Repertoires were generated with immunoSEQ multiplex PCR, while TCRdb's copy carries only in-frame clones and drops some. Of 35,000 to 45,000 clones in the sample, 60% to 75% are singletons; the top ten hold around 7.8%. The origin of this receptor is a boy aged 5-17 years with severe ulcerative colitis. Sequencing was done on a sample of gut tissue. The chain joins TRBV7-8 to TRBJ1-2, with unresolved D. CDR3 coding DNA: TGTGCCAGCAGCTTAGGGGAAGGAGCCATCTATGGCTACACCTTC. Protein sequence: CASSLGEGAIYGYTF.